This TCR beta chain was observed in a study of post-analysis software for immune sequencing data. V lost 7 bases and J lost 6, with 7 bases in between. Per the germline V gene, CDR1 is SEHNR and CDR2 is FQNEAQ (reference sequence). The CDR3 covers 11 residues. The library was made from cDNA and included unique molecular identifiers. From the PCR reads, TCRdb called clonotypes with MiXCR, one entry per CDR3 protein. This table holds roughly 400,000 distinct CDR3 sequences, about 40% found once. Study-wide results and limits: Patients used four to six TRBV segments, including TRBV5-6, TRBV5-1 and TRBV20-1, more often than controls.

A note on this clonotype: Its specificity is not known.

This chain connects TRBV7-9 to TRBJ1-5; no definite D call. The TCR comes from a girl aged 2 to 9 with multiple sclerosis. Sequences were obtained from blood. The chain's CDR3 is CASTGGQPQHF. Here the CDR3 DNA reads TGTGCCAGCACGGGAGGTCAGCCCCAGCATTTT. Based on the CDR3 plus reference TRBV7-9 and TRBJ1-5, the full variable domain is DTGVSQNPRHKITKRGQNVTFRCDPISEHNRLYWYRQTLGQGPEFLTYFQNEAQLEKSRLLSDRFSAERPKGSFSTLEIQRTEQGDSAMYLCASTGGQPQHFGDGTRLSIL.